This T cell receptor (beta chain) was documented in a study of T cell repertoires in cytomegalovirus infection. Study summary: HLA-B-restricted CMV epitopes that are well studied, plus recently identified HLA-C-restricted ones, were used by the study.

A note on this clonotype: What it binds is unknown.

TCRdb reprocessed the reads with MiXCR, giving one entry per CDR3 protein. The profile shows roughly 160,000 distinct CDR3 sequences, roughly a fifth of them singletons. The TCR comes from a human donor in good health (CMV status not recorded). Some clones in this sample may be carry-over from other donors' samples. Sequencing used CD8+ T cells from cultured PBMCs, obtained from culture after CMV antigen stimulation.

The CDR3: CASSKATGADTQYF. CDR3 DNA: TGTGCCAGCAGCAAAGCTACAGGGGCAGATACGCAGTATTTT. This chain joins TRBV12-3 or TRBV12-4 and TRBJ2-3; 7 bases match TRBD1. The CDR3 consists of 14 residues. V trimming: 6 bases; J trimming: 4 bases; junction bases outside the gene matches: 7.